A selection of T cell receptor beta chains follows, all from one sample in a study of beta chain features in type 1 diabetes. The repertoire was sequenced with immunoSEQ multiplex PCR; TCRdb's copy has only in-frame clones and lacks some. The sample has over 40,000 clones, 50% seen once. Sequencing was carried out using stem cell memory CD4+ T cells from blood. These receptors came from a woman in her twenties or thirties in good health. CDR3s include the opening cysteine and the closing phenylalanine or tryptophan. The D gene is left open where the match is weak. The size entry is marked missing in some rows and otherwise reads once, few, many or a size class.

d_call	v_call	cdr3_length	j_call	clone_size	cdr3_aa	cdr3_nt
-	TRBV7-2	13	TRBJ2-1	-	CASSLYPVLEQFF	TGTGCCAGCAGCCTTTATCCCGTTCTTGAGCAGTTCTTC
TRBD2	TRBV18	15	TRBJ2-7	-	CASSPTSGRFYEQYF	TGTGCCAGCTCACCGACTAGCGGGAGGTTCTACGAGCAGTACTTC
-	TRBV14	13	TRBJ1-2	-	CASSQGQNYGYTF	TGTGCCAGCAGCCAAGGACAGAACTATGGCTACACCTTC
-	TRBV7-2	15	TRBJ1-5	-	CASSLSPGVNQPQHF	TGTGCCAGCAGCTTATCACCAGGGGTTAATCAGCCCCAGCATTTT
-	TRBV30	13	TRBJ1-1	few	CAWSGDTNTEAFF	TGTGCCTGGAGCGGGGACACGAACACTGAAGCTTTCTTT
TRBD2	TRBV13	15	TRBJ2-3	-	CASSLNGLVLNTQYF	TGTGCCAGCAGCTTAAACGGACTAGTTCTTAATACGCAGTATTTT
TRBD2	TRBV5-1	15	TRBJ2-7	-	CASSSERDFNYEQYF	TGCGCCAGCAGCTCGGAGCGGGACTTTAACTACGAGCAGTACTTC
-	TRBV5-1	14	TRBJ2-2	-	CASRTGTRSGELFF	TGCGCCAGCAGAACCGGGACAAGGTCCGGGGAGCTGTTTTTT
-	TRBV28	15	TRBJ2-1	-	CASSSPTGSYNEQFF	TGTGCCAGCAGTTCCCCTACGGGCTCCTACAATGAGCAGTTCTTC
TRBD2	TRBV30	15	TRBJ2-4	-	CAWSQRAGGLNIQYF	TGTGCCTGGAGTCAACGGGCGGGAGGGTTGAACATTCAGTACTTC
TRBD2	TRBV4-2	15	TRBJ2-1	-	CASSRDQGGENEQFF	TGTGCCAGCAGCCGGGATCAGGGAGGGGAGAATGAGCAGTTCTTC